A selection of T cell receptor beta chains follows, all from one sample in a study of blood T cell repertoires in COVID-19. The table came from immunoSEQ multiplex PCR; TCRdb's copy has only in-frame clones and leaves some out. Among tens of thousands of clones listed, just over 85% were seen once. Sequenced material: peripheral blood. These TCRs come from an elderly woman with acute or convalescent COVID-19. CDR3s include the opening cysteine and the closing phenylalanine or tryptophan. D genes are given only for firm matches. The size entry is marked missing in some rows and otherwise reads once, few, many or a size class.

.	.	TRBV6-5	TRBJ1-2	TGTGCCAGCAGTTTCCGAGGGGAGGGGAGGGATGGCTACACCTTC	CASSFRGEGRDGYTF
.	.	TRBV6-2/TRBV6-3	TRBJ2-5	TGTGCCAGCAGCCGTACCGGTGCCCAAGAGACCCAGTACTTC	CASSRTGAQETQYF
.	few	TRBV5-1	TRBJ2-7	TGCGCCAGCAGCTCATTACCGGGGGACGGCTCCTACGAGCAGTACTTC	CASSSLPGDGSYEQYF
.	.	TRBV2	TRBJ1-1	TGTGCCAGCAGTGAATTCACTCGTGTACAGATGAACACTGAAGCTTTCTTT	CASSEFTRVQMNTEAFF
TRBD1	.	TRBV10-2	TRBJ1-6	TGCGCCAGCAGTGAGGCAGGGGGCGGGAATTCACCCCTCCACTTT	CASSEAGGGNSPLHF
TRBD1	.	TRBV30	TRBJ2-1	TGTGCCTGGGACAGGGAATTCAGGGAGCAGTTCTTC	CAWDREFREQFF
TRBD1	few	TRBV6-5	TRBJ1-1	TGTGCCAGCAGTACTCAGGACAGGGCGAACACTGAAGCTTTCTTT	CASSTQDRANTEAFF
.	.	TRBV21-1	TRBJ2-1	TGTGCCAGCAGCGATTGGGGCCACAGGGAAATCTCCTACAATGAGCAGTTCTTC	CASSDWGHREISYNEQFF
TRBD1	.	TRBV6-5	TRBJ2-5	TGTGCCAGCAGTTCCACTCAGGGGGCTGAGACCCAGTACTTC	CASSSTQGAETQYF
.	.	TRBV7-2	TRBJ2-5	TGTGCCAGCAGCTCCGGGACACATACCCAAGAGACCCAGTACTTC	CASSSGTHTQETQYF
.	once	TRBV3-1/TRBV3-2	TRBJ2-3	TGTGCCAGCAGCCCAACCGGGGATACGCAGTATTTT	CASSPTGDTQYF
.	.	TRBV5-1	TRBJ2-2	TGCGCCAGCAGCCCACAGTCGAACACCGGGGAGCTGTTTTTT	CASSPQSNTGELFF
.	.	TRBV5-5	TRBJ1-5	TGTGCCAGCAGCTTGGTTGGAGGGGTGAATCAGCCCCAGCATTTT	CASSLVGGVNQPQHF
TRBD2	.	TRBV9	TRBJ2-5	TGTGCCAGCAGCGTTTCGGGCGGGGGGGTTGGAGAGACCCAGTACTTC	CASSVSGGGVGETQYF
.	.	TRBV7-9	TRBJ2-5	TGTGCCAGCAGGGGAACAGGGTGGGAAGAGACCCAGTACTTC	CASRGTGWEETQYF
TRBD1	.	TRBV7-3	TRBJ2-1	TGTGCCAGCAGCTCTCAGGGGGCGGGTGAGCAGTTCTTC	CASSSQGAGEQFF
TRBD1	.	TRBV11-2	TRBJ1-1	TGTGCCAGCACCTTTACAGGGGGTATTAACACTGAAGCTTTCTTT	CASTFTGGINTEAFF
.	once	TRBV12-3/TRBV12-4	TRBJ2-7	TGTGCCAGCACCTTGACAGGAGTCGCCGAGCAGTACTTC	CASTLTGVAEQYF
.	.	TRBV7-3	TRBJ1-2	TGTGCCAGCGGGAGGGGACGGAACTATGGCTACACCTTC	CASGRGRNYGYTF
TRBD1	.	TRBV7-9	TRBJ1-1	TGTGCCAGCAGCCGGGGGGACAGGGGGTCGAACACTGAAGCTTTCTTT	CASSRGDRGSNTEAFF
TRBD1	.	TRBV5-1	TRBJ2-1	TGCGCCAGCAGCGCCGGACAGGGTAATAATGAGCAGTTCTTC	CASSAGQGNNEQFF
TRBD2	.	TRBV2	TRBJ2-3	TGTGCCAGCAGTAGCGGGGGTAGCACAGATACGCAGTATTTT	CASSSGGSTDTQYF
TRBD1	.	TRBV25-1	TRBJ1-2	TGTGCCAGCAGCGCCCGGACAGGGGATCACTGGAACTATGGCTACACCTTC	CASSARTGDHWNYGYTF
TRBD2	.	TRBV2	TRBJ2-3	TGTGCCAGCATTCCGGGACTAGCGCCCACAGATACGCAGTATTTT	CASIPGLAPTDTQYF
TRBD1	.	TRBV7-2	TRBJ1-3	TGTGCCAGCAGCGCGCGACAGGGCTCTGGAAACACCATATATTTT	CASSARQGSGNTIYF
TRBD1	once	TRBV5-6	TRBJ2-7	TGTGCCAGCAGCTCCCGGGACAGCGTCTACGAGCAGTACTTC	CASSSRDSVYEQYF
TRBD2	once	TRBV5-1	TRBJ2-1	TGCGCCAGCAGCTCCTTAGCGGGGGGCGACCATGAGCAGTTCTTC	CASSSLAGGDHEQFF
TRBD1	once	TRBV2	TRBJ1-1	TGTGCCAGCTCCCGGAAGGGGGCCAGGGACACTGAAGCTTTCTTT	CASSRKGARDTEAFF
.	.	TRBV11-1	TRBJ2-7	TGTGCCAGCAGCTTTTCTGTCCAGTCCTACGAGCAGTACTTC	CASSFSVQSYEQYF
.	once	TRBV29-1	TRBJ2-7	TGCAGCGTCGATTCTGAAGCAGGGGCCTACGAGCAGTACTTC	CSVDSEAGAYEQYF
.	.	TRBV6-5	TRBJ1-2	TGTGCCAGCAGTCCCCGGCGAGGGTATGGCTACACCTTC	CASSPRRGYGYTF
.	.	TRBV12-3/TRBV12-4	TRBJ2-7	TGTGCCAGCAGCACTGACACTTACGAGCAGTACTTC	CASSTDTYEQYF
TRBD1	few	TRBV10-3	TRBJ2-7	TGTGCCATCAGTCCCGGGACAGAGGAGCAGTACTTC	CAISPGTEEQYF
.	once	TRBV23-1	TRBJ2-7	TGCGCCAGCAGTCAATCATTTGCGGGATTCGACGAGCAGTACTTC	CASSQSFAGFDEQYF
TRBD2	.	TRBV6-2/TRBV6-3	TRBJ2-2	TGTGCCAGCAGTTACAAAGCGGGGGGGCCCGAAAGCACCGGGGAGCTGTTTTTT	CASSYKAGGPESTGELFF
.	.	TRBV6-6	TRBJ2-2	TGTGCCAGCAGTTTTGGGAGCACCGGGGAGCTGTTTTTT	CASSFGSTGELFF
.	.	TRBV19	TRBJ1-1	TGTGCCAGTAGTATAGGGGACACGCACACTGAAGCTTTCTTT	CASSIGDTHTEAFF
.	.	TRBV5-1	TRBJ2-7	TGCGCCAGCAGCTTGGGTTTCGGGAGCATGTACGAGCAGTACTTC	CASSLGFGSMYEQYF
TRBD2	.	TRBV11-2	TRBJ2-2	TGTGCCAGCAACTTAGCGGGAGCGACCACCGGGGAGCTGTTTTTT	CASNLAGATTGELFF
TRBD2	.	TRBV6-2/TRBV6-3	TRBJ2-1	TGTGCCAGCAGTTCACGGACTAGCGGGAGCTACAATGAGCAGTTCTTC	CASSSRTSGSYNEQFF
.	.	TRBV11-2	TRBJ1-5	TGTGCCAGCAGCTTAGGCCAGAATAGCAATCAGCCCCAGCATTTT	CASSLGQNSNQPQHF
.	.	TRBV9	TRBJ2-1	TGTGCCAGCAGCGTAGGAGGGCAGACCTACAATGAGCAGTTCTTC	CASSVGGQTYNEQFF
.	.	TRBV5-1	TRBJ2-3	TGCGCCAGCAGCCCCCGTCTGGGGGGTGTCTCAGATACGCAGTATTTT	CASSPRLGGVSDTQYF
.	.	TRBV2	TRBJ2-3	TGTGCCAGCAGTGAAGACCTGGCGGGGAGCACAGATACGCAGTATTTT	CASSEDLAGSTDTQYF
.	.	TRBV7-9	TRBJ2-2	TGTGCCAGCAGCCTCCCTGGGGAGCTGTTTTTT	CASSLPGELFF
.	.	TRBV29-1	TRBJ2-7	TGCAGCGTTGAGGTTAGACAGCCTGCCTACGAGCAGTACTTC	CSVEVRQPAYEQYF
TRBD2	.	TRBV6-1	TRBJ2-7	TGTGCCAGCAGTGGGACTAGCGGGAGGCCCTCCTACGAGCAGTACTTC	CASSGTSGRPSYEQYF
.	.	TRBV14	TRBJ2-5	TGTGCCAGCAGCCAACCTCACCAAGAGACCCAGTACTTC	CASSQPHQETQYF
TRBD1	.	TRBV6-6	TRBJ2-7	TGTGCCAGCAGTCCCCAGGGGGCCACTGGGGGGGAGCAGTACTTC	CASSPQGATGGEQYF
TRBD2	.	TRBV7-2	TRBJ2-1	TGTGCCAGCAGCTTAGACGGGTTTAGCGGGGGGGCCGGCAATGAGCAGTTCTTC	CASSLDGFSGGAGNEQFF
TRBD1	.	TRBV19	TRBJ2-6	TGTGCCAGTAGTATTAAGTCCGCAGGGGGACCAATGGGGGCCAACGTCCTGACTTTC	CASSIKSAGGPMGANVLTF
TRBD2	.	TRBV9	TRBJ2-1	TGTGCCAGCAGCCCTCTAGCGGGAGGCCCCTACAATGAGCAGTTCTTC	CASSPLAGGPYNEQFF
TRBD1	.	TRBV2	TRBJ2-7	TGTGCCAGCAGCGGACAGGGGATGCACGAGCAGTACTTC	CASSGQGMHEQYF
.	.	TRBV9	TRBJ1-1	TGTGCCAGCAGTGAGATAAACACTGAAGCTTTCTTT	CASSEINTEAFF
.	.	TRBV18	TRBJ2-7	TGTGCCAGCTCACCACCAGGGGTTCAGTCTGCCTACGAGCAGTACTTC	CASSPPGVQSAYEQYF